The T cell receptor beta chain under discussion was sequenced for a study of T cell changes during pregnancy in multiple sclerosis. Using immunoSEQ multiplex PCR, the repertoire was profiled, and TCRdb retains in-frame clones only, with some absent. This table has 9,500 to 15,000 clones, about 88% appearing once. The ends were cut back, 2 bases at V and 0 bases at J, with 10 bases in the middle. This CDR3 region has 15 residues. Germline CDR1 and CDR2: SQVTM and ANQGSEA. The material was CD8+ T cells from peripheral blood mononuclear cells, obtained in the second trimester of pregnancy. The sequence was collected from a female donor in good health, enrolled as a control in a pregnancy study. The chain recombines TRBV29-1 with TRBJ1-4; D is undetermined. CDR3 protein: CSVESGNTTNEKLFF. The CDR3 coding sequence is TGCAGCGTTGAATCAGGCAATACAACTAATGAAAAACTGTTTTTT.